The clone carrying this T cell receptor beta chain has a handful of counts. The antigen remains undetermined. This CDR3 region has 15 residues. Germline V gene sequence: CDR1 SGHNT, CDR2 YYREEE (reference sequence). Unmatched junction bases numbered 9, after V lost 4 bases and J lost 3 bases. The data derive from a study of cytomegalovirus exposure and HLA in healthy donors. Findings of the study overall: The authors assumed roughly uniform sequencing depth across donors for presence/absence analyses. Most subjects' HLA-A and HLA-B alleles were reportedly predicted from TCR beta sequences. Researchers reported in a later analysis that a missense DCLRE1C variant was tied to TCR beta V- and J-gene trimming.

Both 60 Vbeta primers and 13 Jbeta primers went into the PCR. The assay was immunoSEQ multiplex PCR, and TCRdb's table has in-frame clones only and misses some. Of fewer than 200,000 clones listed, 80% to 90% were seen once; the top ten hold about 12%. The sample comprised PBMCs. The genes are TRBV5-4 and TRBJ1-2; the match to TRBD1 covers 7 bases. The receptor comes from a woman in her forties or fifties in good health and CMV-seronegative. The CDR3 bases are TGTGCCAGCAGCCCGGGACAGATAGATTACTATGGCTACACCTTC. Translation: CASSPGQIDYYGYTF.